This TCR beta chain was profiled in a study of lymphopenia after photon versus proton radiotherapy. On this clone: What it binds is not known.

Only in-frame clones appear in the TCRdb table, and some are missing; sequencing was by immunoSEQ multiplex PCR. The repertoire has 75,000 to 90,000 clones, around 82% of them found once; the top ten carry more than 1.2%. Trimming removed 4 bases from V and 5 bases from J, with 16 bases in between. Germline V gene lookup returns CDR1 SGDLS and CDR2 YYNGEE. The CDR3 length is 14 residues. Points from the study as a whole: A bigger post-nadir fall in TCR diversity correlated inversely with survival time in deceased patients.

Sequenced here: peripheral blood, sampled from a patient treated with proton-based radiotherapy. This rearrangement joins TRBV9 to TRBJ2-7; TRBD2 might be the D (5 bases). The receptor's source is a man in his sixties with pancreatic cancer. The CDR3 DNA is TGTGCCAGCAGCCCCCGGGCCGAGAGGGACGAGCAGTACTTC. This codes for CASSPRAERDEQYF.